Listed below are T cell receptor beta chains from one sample, sequenced in a study of shared clonotypes between healthy human individuals. Assay: immunoSEQ multiplex PCR; the TCRdb copy retains only in-frame clones and omits some. The sample lists approximately 1,500,000 clones, approximately 98% occurring once. Sequencing was done on a sample of naive CD4+ T cells sorted from blood. The receptors stem from a man under 40 in good health. The CDR3 runs from the conserved cysteine through the conserved F or W. A D gene is named only where the DNA matches it firmly. Clone size appears in some rows only: once, few, many, or a class for an expanded clone.

d_gene	v_gene	j_gene	abundance	CDR3aa	CDR3nt
-	TRBV10-3	TRBJ2-3	-	CAISEFGRTSTDTQYF	TGTGCCATCAGTGAGTTTGGGCGGACTAGCACAGATACGCAGTATTTT
-	TRBV6-4	TRBJ2-6	-	CASSGAFGANVLTF	TGTGCCAGCAGTGGAGCGTTTGGGGCCAACGTCCTGACTTTC
-	TRBV28	TRBJ2-7	-	CATQTLGYEQYF	TGTGCCACCCAGACGTTGGGCTACGAGCAGTACTTC
TRBD2	TRBV18	TRBJ2-1	-	CASSPPFSGNYNEQFF	TGTGCCAGCTCACCCCCGTTTAGCGGGAACTACAATGAGCAGTTCTTC
-	TRBV15	TRBJ2-5	once	CATSPNPVQETQYF	TGTGCCACCAGCCCTAACCCGGTGCAAGAGACCCAGTACTTC
-	TRBV7-2	TRBJ2-1	-	CASSSRGTRGYNEQFF	TGTGCCAGCAGCTCCCGGGGAACTAGAGGCTACAATGAGCAGTTCTTC
-	TRBV11-2	TRBJ2-7	-	CASSPRYNSIYEQYF	TGTGCCAGCAGCCCCCGGTACAACTCGATATACGAGCAGTACTTC
TRBD2	TRBV28	TRBJ2-7	-	CASRTTSGSIVPIYEQYF	TGTGCCAGCAGAACAACTAGCGGGAGTATAGTGCCCATCTACGAGCAGTACTTC
TRBD2	TRBV5-1	TRBJ2-7	-	CASSLTSGSGYEQYF	TGCGCCAGCAGCTTGACTAGCGGGAGTGGCTACGAGCAGTACTTC
-	TRBV6-1	TRBJ2-1	-	CASSEAPLGDSVLIYNEQFF	TGTGCCAGCAGTGAAGCCCCACTAGGGGATTCGGTCCTAATCTACAATGAGCAGTTCTTC
-	TRBV5-4	TRBJ2-3	-	CASSSMGLGADTQYF	TGTGCCAGCAGCTCTATGGGGCTGGGGGCAGATACGCAGTATTTT
TRBD2	TRBV29-1	TRBJ2-5	-	CSVGPSRAGAWETQYF	TGCAGCGTTGGCCCCTCAAGGGCGGGAGCGTGGGAGACCCAGTACTTC
-	TRBV7-2	TRBJ2-2	-	CASGRSSANTGELFF	TGTGCCAGCGGAAGATCTAGCGCTAACACCGGGGAGCTGTTTTTT
-	TRBV28	TRBJ2-5	-	CASRHRVHQETQYF	TGTGCCAGCAGACACAGGGTCCACCAAGAGACCCAGTACTTC
-	TRBV6-6	TRBJ2-5	-	CASSYSLETQYF	TGTGCCAGCAGTTACTCATTAGAGACCCAGTACTTC
-	TRBV30	TRBJ2-6	-	CAWGGRTSGANVLTF	TGTGCCTGGGGGGGACGGACCTCTGGGGCCAACGTCCTGACTTTC
TRBD2	TRBV11-3	TRBJ2-1	-	CASSLGGLAATYNEQFF	TGTGCCAGCAGCTTAGGGGGACTAGCGGCTACCTACAATGAGCAGTTCTTC
-	TRBV15	TRBJ1-1	once	CATSRGTVNTEAFF	TGTGCCACCAGCAGAGGGACGGTGAACACTGAAGCTTTCTTT
-	TRBV18	TRBJ2-1	-	CASSPSPDGKNEQFF	TGTGCCAGCTCACCGTCGCCGGACGGAAAAAATGAGCAGTTCTTC
-	TRBV16	TRBJ2-7	-	CASSQSLVTSSYEQYF	TGTGCCAGCAGCCAATCGTTAGTGACTAGTTCCTACGAGCAGTACTTC
-	TRBV28	TRBJ1-1	-	CASQAPSEPMNTEAFF	TGTGCCAGCCAAGCACCCAGTGAACCAATGAACACTGAAGCTTTCTTT
-	TRBV2	TRBJ1-1	-	CASSEGAVEAFF	TGTGCCAGCAGTGAAGGCGCCGTTGAAGCTTTCTTT
-	TRBV5-4	TRBJ2-5	-	CASSQLGEGQETQYF	TGTGCCAGCAGCCAACTAGGGGAAGGACAGGAGACCCAGTACTTC
-	TRBV5-4	TRBJ2-7	-	CASSLGGNPPYEQYF	TGTGCCAGCAGCTTGGGAGGGAATCCCCCTTACGAGCAGTACTTC
-	TRBV7-6	TRBJ2-5	-	CASSLVTNRQETQYF	TGTGCCAGCAGCTTAGTGACAAATCGTCAAGAGACCCAGTACTTC
TRBD2	TRBV25-1	TRBJ2-1	-	CASSGTSGSEAYNEQFF	TGTGCCAGCAGCGGGACTAGCGGGAGCGAAGCGTACAATGAGCAGTTCTTC
-	TRBV11-1	TRBJ1-1	-	CASSLAPGRTEAFF	TGTGCCAGCAGCTTAGCACCAGGGCGTACTGAAGCTTTCTTT
TRBD2	TRBV10-2	TRBJ2-7	-	CASSEIAGYEQYF	TGCGCCAGCAGTGAGATAGCGGGCTACGAGCAGTACTTC
TRBD1	TRBV7-9	TRBJ2-5	-	CASSLALGQGETQYF	TGTGCCAGCAGCTTAGCCTTGGGACAGGGAGAGACCCAGTACTTC
-	TRBV7-9	TRBJ1-1	-	CASSPFGTEAFF	TGTGCCAGCAGCCCCTTTGGCACTGAAGCTTTCTTT
-	TRBV27	TRBJ1-1	-	CASSLLVSRPGVNTEAFF	TGTGCCAGCAGTTTATTGGTATCCCGGCCTGGAGTGAACACTGAAGCTTTCTTT
-	TRBV6-6	TRBJ1-3	-	CASSYSKTLGNTIYF	TGTGCCAGCAGTTACTCGAAGACGCTCGGAAACACCATATATTTT
-	TRBV2	TRBJ2-7	-	CASKGTFTYEQYF	TGTGCCAGCAAAGGGACATTCACTTACGAGCAGTACTTC
-	TRBV27	TRBJ1-1	-	CASSPRVVGTEAFF	TGTGCCAGCAGCCCACGGGTGGTAGGCACTGAAGCTTTCTTT
-	TRBV9	TRBJ1-2	-	CASSPGSLEGYTF	TGTGCCAGCAGCCCCGGAAGTTTGGAGGGCTACACCTTC
TRBD1	TRBV7-3	TRBJ2-7	-	CASSQGQGREQYF	TGTGCCAGCAGCCAGGGACAGGGGCGTGAGCAGTACTTC
-	TRBV5-1	TRBJ2-2	-	CASSLAEAGELFF	TGCGCCAGCAGCTTGGCTGAGGCCGGGGAGCTGTTTTTT
-	TRBV11-2	TRBJ1-2	-	CASSLAAHTRSVGYGYTF	TGTGCCAGCAGCTTAGCGGCTCACACTCGTTCGGTTGGCTATGGCTACACCTTC
-	TRBV2	TRBJ1-2	-	CASSGGLRYGYTF	TGTGCCAGCAGTGGGGGACTTCGCTATGGCTACACCTTC
-	TRBV5-1	TRBJ1-1	-	CASSQDCTEAFF	TGCGCCAGCAGCCAGGACTGTACTGAAGCTTTCTTT
-	TRBV11-2	TRBJ1-2	-	CASSLRRTDDYGYTF	TGTGCCAGCAGCCTACGAAGGACAGATGACTATGGCTACACCTTC
-	TRBV28	TRBJ1-2	-	CASSMDGTEGSRANYGYTF	TGTGCCAGCAGTATGGACGGGACGGAGGGATCTAGAGCTAACTATGGCTACACCTTC
-	TRBV23-1	TRBJ2-7	-	CASSLDDGPDSAF	TGCGCCAGCAGTCTTGATGACGGGCCAGACTCTGCCTTC
TRBD2	TRBV18	TRBJ2-5	once	CASSPRLAGVETQYF	TGTGCCAGCTCACCTCGGCTAGCGGGAGTGGAGACCCAGTACTTC
-	TRBV5-6	TRBJ1-1	-	CASSFYGTEAFF	TGTGCCAGCAGCTTTTATGGCACTGAAGCTTTCTTT
-	TRBV11-2	TRBJ2-7	-	CASSLFSVNEQYF	TGTGCCAGCAGCTTATTTTCGGTGAACGAGCAGTACTTC
-	TRBV5-1	TRBJ2-1	-	CASSLGGIHNEQFF	TGCGCCAGCAGCTTGGGTGGGATCCACAATGAGCAGTTCTTC
TRBD1	TRBV28	TRBJ2-7	-	CASRGAGTGKYEQYF	TGTGCCAGCAGGGGAGCCGGGACAGGAAAATACGAGCAGTACTTC
TRBD1	TRBV19	TRBJ1-5	-	CASLMRDSHIQPQHF	TGTGCCAGTCTCATGCGGGACAGTCATATCCAGCCCCAGCATTTT
TRBD2	TRBV5-1	TRBJ2-1	-	CASSLGLAGSYNEQFF	TGCGCCAGCAGCTTGGGTCTAGCGGGATCCTACAATGAGCAGTTCTTC
-	TRBV18	TRBJ2-5	-	CASSPAAGRQETQYF	TGTGCCAGCTCACCGGCAGCGGGTCGACAAGAGACCCAGTACTTC
-	TRBV4-3	TRBJ1-2	-	CASSQGLATARGYGYTF	TGCGCCAGCAGCCAAGGTCTAGCGACAGCCCGGGGGTATGGCTACACCTTC